Listed below are T cell receptor beta chains from one sample, sequenced in a study of PD-L1 blockade in urothelial cancer. Some clones are missing from TCRdb's copy, which holds only in-frame ones; the method was immunoSEQ multiplex PCR. The sample holds tens of thousands of clones, 87% seen once. The sequences come from PBMCs, collected around atezolizumab (anti-PD-L1) treatment. The receptors here all came from a man aged 55 to 70 with urothelial cancer. CDR3s include the opening cysteine and the closing phenylalanine or tryptophan. A D gene is named only where the DNA matches it firmly. Clone sizes are given selectively: once, few, many, or a class where the clone is expanded.

CDR3 protein: CASSSGQGATNEKLFF
CDR3 DNA: TGTGCCAGCAGCTCCGGACAGGGGGCAACTAATGAAAAACTGTTTTTT
clone size: -
J gene: TRBJ1-4
D gene: TRBD1
V gene: TRBV7-8

CDR3 protein: CASSPRGGLGSYEQYF
CDR3 DNA: TGCGCCAGCAGCCCTCGGGGGGGTTTGGGCTCCTACGAGCAGTACTTC
clone size: -
J gene: TRBJ2-7
D gene: TRBD2
V gene: TRBV5-1

CDR3 protein: CASRTSGGFLGELFF
CDR3 DNA: TGTGCCAGCAGGACTAGCGGGGGGTTTTTGGGGGAGCTGTTTTTT
clone size: -
J gene: TRBJ2-2
D gene: TRBD2
V gene: TRBV19

CDR3 protein: CASSLTGGETQYF
CDR3 DNA: TGTGCCAGCAGCTTAACGGGGGGAGAGACCCAGTACTTC
clone size: few
J gene: TRBJ2-5
D gene: TRBD2
V gene: TRBV7-2

CDR3 protein: CASRLAGGYQETQYF
CDR3 DNA: TGTGCCAGCAGGCTAGCGGGGGGGTACCAAGAGACCCAGTACTTC
clone size: -
J gene: TRBJ2-5
D gene: TRBD2
V gene: TRBV2

CDR3 protein: CASSPRGSNSPLHF
CDR3 DNA: TGTGCCAGCAGTCCCCGTGGCTCCAATTCACCCCTCCACTTT
clone size: -
J gene: TRBJ1-6
D gene: -
V gene: TRBV6-6

CDR3 protein: CASSIYGGEAFF
CDR3 DNA: TGTGCCAGTAGTATTTACGGTGGTGAAGCTTTCTTT
clone size: once
J gene: TRBJ1-1
D gene: -
V gene: TRBV19

CDR3 protein: CASSFDRVDGYTF
CDR3 DNA: TGTGCCAGCAGTTTTGACAGGGTTGATGGCTACACCTTC
clone size: -
J gene: TRBJ1-2
D gene: TRBD1
V gene: TRBV5-6

CDR3 protein: CASSELVGGTYGYTF
CDR3 DNA: TGTGCCAGTAGTGAGCTTGTCGGGGGTACCTATGGCTACACCTTC
clone size: -
J gene: TRBJ1-2
D gene: -
V gene: TRBV19

CDR3 protein: CASRTGGQETQYF
CDR3 DNA: TGTGCCAGTAGGACAGGGGGACAAGAGACCCAGTACTTC
clone size: -
J gene: TRBJ2-5
D gene: TRBD1
V gene: TRBV19

CDR3 protein: CASSLGRGSYEQYF
CDR3 DNA: TGCGCCAGCAGCTTGGGTAGGGGCTCCTACGAGCAGTACTTC
clone size: once
J gene: TRBJ2-7
D gene: -
V gene: TRBV5-1

CDR3 protein: CASSDPVNSPLHF
CDR3 DNA: TGTGCCAGCAGTGATCCAGTCAATTCACCCCTCCACTTT
clone size: -
J gene: TRBJ1-6
D gene: -
V gene: TRBV6-1

CDR3 protein: CASSPNGQGNSPLHF
CDR3 DNA: TGTGCCAGCTCACCAAATGGGCAGGGAAATTCACCCCTCCACTTT
clone size: -
J gene: TRBJ1-6
D gene: -
V gene: TRBV18

CDR3 protein: CASSRGLAGARDTQYF
CDR3 DNA: TGCGCCAGCAGCCGGGGACTAGCGGGGGCACGGGATACGCAGTATTTT
clone size: -
J gene: TRBJ2-3
D gene: TRBD2
V gene: TRBV5-1

CDR3 protein: CASSQLTGSNTEAFF
CDR3 DNA: TGTGCCAGCAGCCAACTAACAGGGTCGAACACTGAAGCTTTCTTT
clone size: -
J gene: TRBJ1-1
D gene: -
V gene: TRBV11-2

CDR3 protein: CASSYTSTDTQYF
CDR3 DNA: TGTGCTAGCAGTTATACTAGCACAGATACGCAGTATTTT
clone size: -
J gene: TRBJ2-3
D gene: -
V gene: TRBV7-7

CDR3 protein: CASSVTSESSYNEQFF
CDR3 DNA: TGTGCCAGCAGCGTGACTTCGGAGAGCTCCTACAATGAGCAGTTCTTC
clone size: -
J gene: TRBJ2-1
D gene: -
V gene: TRBV9

CDR3 protein: CASSYEPSRTGELFF
CDR3 DNA: TGTGCCAGCAGTTACGAGCCGAGCCGGACCGGGGAGCTGTTTTTT
clone size: -
J gene: TRBJ2-2
D gene: -
V gene: TRBV6-5